This T cell receptor (beta chain) was captured by sequencing in a study of blood T cells in healthy people across ages. Concerning this clonotype: One end of the junction is discordant with germline, which a read error may explain.

Primed by a sample-barcoded 5' primer and a J-beta primer mix, a second PCR proceeded for roughly 7 to 11 cycles. There were at least 2.5 million CDR3-containing paired-end reads obtained from each sample. One entry per CDR3 protein results from TCRdb running MiXCR on the 5' RACE reads. The data contain 550,000 to 600,000 distinct CDR3 sequences, about 26% of them seen just once; the ten biggest clones take up 15% to 20%. Per the germline V gene, CDR1 is SGHRS and CDR2 is YFSETQ. There are 14 residues in the CDR3. The chain joins TRBV5-1 to TRBJ2-3; 9 bases line up with TRBD2. Sample: blood. The sequence was collected from a woman aged 70-85 years in good health. The CDR3 sequence: CASSIAGVTDTQYF. In nucleotides, the CDR3 is TGTGCCAGTAGTATAGCGGGGGTCACAGATACGCAGTATTTT.